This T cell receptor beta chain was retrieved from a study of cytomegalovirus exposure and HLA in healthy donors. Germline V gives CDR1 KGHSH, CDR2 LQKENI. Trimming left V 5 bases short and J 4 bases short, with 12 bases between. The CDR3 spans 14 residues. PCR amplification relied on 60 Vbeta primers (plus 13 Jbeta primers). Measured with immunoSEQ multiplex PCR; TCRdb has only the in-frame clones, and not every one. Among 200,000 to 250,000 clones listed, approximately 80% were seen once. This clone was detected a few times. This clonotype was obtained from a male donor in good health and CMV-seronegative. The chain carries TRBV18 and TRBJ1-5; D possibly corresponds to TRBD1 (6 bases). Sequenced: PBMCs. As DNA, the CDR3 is TGTGCCAGCTCAGTCCAGGGGAAGAATCAGCCCCAGCATTTT. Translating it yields CASSVQGKNQPQHF.